Listed below are T cell receptor beta chains from one sample, sequenced in a study of PD-L1 blockade in urothelial cancer. The assay was immunoSEQ multiplex PCR, and TCRdb's table has in-frame clones only and misses some. This sample carries some 71,000 clones, 70% to 90% of them seen once, and the ten largest clones take approximately 3.2%. The material was PBMCs, obtained around atezolizumab (anti-PD-L1) treatment. The receptors derive from a man in his 60s with urothelial cancer. CDR3s include the opening cysteine and the closing phenylalanine or tryptophan. The order of the fields is V gene, clone size, D gene, J gene, CDR3 protein, CDR3 DNA. A D gene is named only where the DNA matches it firmly. Rows give clone size only sometimes, using once, few, many, or a class for an expanded clone.

TRBV11-2	.	.	TRBJ2-5	CASSLSGRETQYF	TGTGCCAGCAGCTTATCAGGGAGGGAGACCCAGTACTTC
TRBV4-1	.	.	TRBJ2-3	CASSQLTDTQYF	TGCGCCAGCAGCCAACTCACAGATACGCAGTATTTT
TRBV6-6	few	TRBD2	TRBJ2-2	CASSKPPGGNTGELFF	TGTGCCAGCAGTAAACCCCCGGGGGGGAACACCGGGGAGCTGTTTTTT
TRBV2	.	.	TRBJ2-2	CASSVEAGELFF	TGTGCCAGCAGTGTAGAGGCCGGGGAGCTGTTTTTT
TRBV7-9	.	TRBD1	TRBJ2-6	CASSLGQGAFTGANVLTF	TGTGCCAGCAGCTTAGGACAGGGAGCCTTCACTGGGGCCAACGTCCTGACTTTC
TRBV19	.	.	TRBJ1-5	CASFQGTGNQPQHF	TGTGCCAGTTTCCAGGGTACCGGCAATCAGCCCCAGCATTTT
TRBV18	.	.	TRBJ2-2	CASSRDSYTGELFF	TGTGCCAGCTCGCGGGACAGTTACACCGGGGAGCTGTTTTTT
TRBV18	.	.	TRBJ2-5	CASSPGQQETQYF	TGTGCCAGCTCACCAGGACAGCAAGAGACCCAGTACTTC
TRBV6-6	.	TRBD1	TRBJ2-5	CASRPGGPQETQYF	TGTGCCAGCCGGCCAGGGGGTCCACAAGAGACCCAGTACTTC
TRBV5-6	.	TRBD2	TRBJ2-3	CASSYSGVAGRPGTDTQYF	TGTGCCAGCAGTTATTCCGGGGTAGCGGGCCGACCCGGCACAGATACGCAGTATTTT
TRBV6-5	.	TRBD1	TRBJ2-7	CASSWDRGYEQYF	TGTGCCAGCAGTTGGGACAGGGGGTACGAGCAGTACTTC
TRBV5-1	.	TRBD1	TRBJ1-1	CASSRSQGGNTEAFF	TGCGCCAGCAGCCGTTCGCAGGGGGGGAACACTGAAGCTTTCTTT
TRBV7-3	few	.	TRBJ1-2	CASSLTGQGTKAGYTF	TGTGCCAGCAGCTTAACGGGCCAGGGAACCAAAGCGGGCTACACCTTC
TRBV23-1	.	.	TRBJ2-5	CASSQSVQACCETQYF	TGCGCCAGCAGTCAATCAGTTCAGGCCTGCTGTGAGACCCAGTACTTC
TRBV2	.	TRBD1	TRBJ2-2	CASMSDGTGATGELFF	TGTGCCAGCATGTCGGACGGGACAGGGGCCACCGGGGAGCTGTTTTTT
TRBV18	.	TRBD2	TRBJ2-2	CASQPGLANGELFF	TGTGCCAGTCAACCGGGACTAGCAAACGGGGAGCTGTTTTTT
TRBV6-5	.	.	TRBJ2-1	CASSYSTGEDEQFF	TGTGCCAGCAGTTACTCGACGGGGGAGGATGAGCAGTTCTTC
TRBV5-6	.	TRBD2	TRBJ2-5	CASSLREAETQYF	TGTGCCAGCAGCTTGCGGGAGGCCGAGACCCAGTACTTC
TRBV28	.	.	TRBJ2-5	CASSLESAGSLQETQYF	TGTGCCAGCAGTTTGGAGTCTGCTGGCAGCCTGCAAGAGACCCAGTACTTC
TRBV18	.	TRBD1	TRBJ1-2	CASSPPMDRGLGGYTF	TGTGCCAGCTCACCCCCGATGGACAGGGGGCTAGGTGGCTACACCTTC